The clone carrying this TCR beta chain was counted ten times or more. Antigen unknown. V gave up 0 bases and J gave up 0 bases, with 14 bases separating them. Germline V CDR1 and CDR2: KGHDR, SFDVKD. The CDR3 has 19 residues. RNA transcripts served as the template for amplifying TCR beta CDR3 regions. The HTBI primer set was used in a first-round RT-PCR of the TCR CDR3. TCRdb processed the multiplex PCR reads anew with MiXCR; each CDR3 protein has one entry. Of roughly 380,000 distinct CDR3 sequences in the sample, roughly an eighth were seen once. These data belong to a study of T cells in Graves' hyperthyroidism and ophthalmopathy. Overall study findings and caveats: Blood also showed most of the thyroid clonotypes that were expanded above 0.001.

Any patient presenting with uncontrolled infection, other autoimmune disease, pregnancy or lactation was left out. The rearrangement joins TRBV24-1 to TRBJ1-6; no clear D gene. Material: blood. This clonotype was sampled from a woman aged 18-29 years with Graves' hyperthyroidism. This CDR3 is CATSDLDIDTSSYNSPLHF. CDR3 sequence (DNA): TGTGCCACCAGTGATTTGGACATTGACACCAGCTCCTATAATTCACCCCTCCACTTT.